The sequence of this T cell receptor beta chain was determined in a study of blood T cell repertoires in COVID-19. Study-level information: COVID-19 samples, acute and convalescent, were from the United States, Italy and Spain. PBMCs, B-cell-depleted T cells, or T cells provided the cDNA or gDNA that made up the material.

In the authors' workflow: Amplification of reference gene primers provided the estimated nucleated cell counts. The assay was immunoSEQ multiplex PCR, and TCRdb's table has in-frame clones only and misses some. V, J and clone size are taken as reported in that table, and D and trimming were inferred from the DNA itself. The data contain 150,000 to 200,000 clones, 85% to 95% of them seen just once; the ten biggest clones take up approximately 0.56%. On this clone itself: Germline and junction disagree at one end, which may indicate a read error.

This CDR3 has 14 residues. From germline, CDR1 is SGHDN and CDR2 FVKESK. This sequence joins TRBV14 and TRBJ1-4; 9 nucleotides line up with TRBD1. This TCR derives from a middle-aged man with acute or convalescent COVID-19. The sample consisted of peripheral blood. The CDR3 nucleotides read TGCCCGAATCCGCCGGGACAGGGAAGAGAAAAACTGTTTTTT. Translating gives CPNPPGQGREKLFF.